This entry lists 8 T cell receptor beta chains sequenced from one sample in a study of human T cells and chemical hapten exposure (dated by TCRdb to the early 2020s). In light of the paper, this sample's time point label describes: pre-sensitization, week 0. Read against the paper, the sample's treatment or condition label means: therapeutic diphenylcyclopropenone sensitization with weekly scalp DPC. The method was RACE. TCRdb records NextSeq 500 as the sequencer. Using fastp trimming at Q25 and MiXCR clonotype assembly, TCRdb reanalyzed the public sequencing data and kept in-frame beta chains. Entries are consolidated by CDR3 protein sequence, retaining the most common genes and DNA. The sample table lists approximately 370,000 distinct CDR3 sequences, approximately 5% of them with a count of one. The top ten constitute about 8.2% of the sample. The sequencing used whole blood, collected in connection with sensitization to the hapten diphenylcyclopropenone (DPC). The receptor set was obtained from a woman aged 18-29 years with alopecia areata. Some clones in this sample may be carry-over from other donors' samples.

This clonotype was recorded at least ten times. This sequence joins TRBV11-2 and TRBJ2-2; D is uncertain. Per germline, CDR1 SGHAT and CDR2 FQNNGV. The V gene lost 5 bases and the J gene lost 6 bases, with 13 bases spanning the gap. The CDR3 consists of 14 residues. The CDR3 nucleotides are TGTGCCAGCAGCAATCCTCCAGGATCCGGGGAGCTGTTTTTT. Residues: CASSNPPGSGELFF.

At least ten counts were recorded for this clonotype. V and J are TRBV6-5 and TRBJ1-1; 7 bases are shared with TRBD1. Germline V gives CDR1 MNHEY, CDR2 SVGAGI. Losses at the gene ends were 6 bases for V and 0 bases for J; bases not matched to a gene: 4. This CDR3 contains 14 residues. The CDR3 is CASSRGQMNTEAFF. In DNA, the CDR3 is TGTGCCAGCAGCCGGGGACAGATGAACACTGAAGCTTTCTTT.

This clonotype was recorded at least ten times. This chain connects TRBV29-1 to TRBJ1-1, with unresolved D. The germline gives CDR1 SQVTM, CDR2 ANQGSEA. The CDR3 contains 11 residues. V was cut by 3 bases and J by 1 base, with 3 bases left in between. The CDR3 reads CSVDRNTEAFF. In DNA form, the CDR3 reads TGCAGCGTTGACCGGAACACTGAAGCTTTCTTT.

This clonotype was found many times. The rearrangement links TRBV5-1 to TRBJ2-3; 8 nucleotides match TRBD1. The length of the CDR3 is 16 residues. Germline V gene sequence: CDR1 SGHRS, CDR2 YFSETQ. Unmatched junction bases numbered 5, after V lost 0 bases and J lost 2 bases. Written as DNA, the CDR3 is TGCGCCAGCAGCTTGGGTTCCAGGGGGCCCACAGATACGCAGTATTTT. This sequence encodes CASSLGSRGPTDTQYF.

The rearrangement joins TRBV7-2 to TRBJ1-5; the D is unclear. Per the germline V gene, CDR1 is SGHTA and CDR2 is FQGNSA. V shed 5 bases and J shed 9 bases, with 14 bases lying between them. The CDR3 consists of 13 residues. CDR3 protein: CASSPVPEGPQHF. The CDR3 region has the DNA TGTGCCAGCAGCCCTGTCCCCGAAGGGCCCCAGCATTTT. The full variable domain, completed using reference TRBV7-2 and TRBJ1-5, is GAGVSQSPSNKVTEKGKDVELRCDPISGHTALYWYRQSLGQGLEFLIYFQGNSAPDKSGLPSDRFSAERTGGSVSTLTIQRTQQEDSAVYLCASSPVPEGPQHFGDGTRLSIL.

The CDR3 sequence is CASSYSDLAYGEQFF. The CDR3 region has the DNA TGTGCCAGCAGTTACTCAGATCTAGCCTACGGGGAGCAGTTCTTC. V gene TRBV6-2 or TRBV6-3 combines with J gene TRBJ2-1, with D tentatively TRBD2 (5 bases). With 0 bases removed from V and 10 bases from J, the gap between germline ends came to 16 bases. This CDR3 has 15 amino acids. The germline V gene encodes CDR1 MNHEY and CDR2 SVGEGT.

V and J are TRBV29-1 and TRBJ1-2; D gene unclear. The CDR3 is 14 amino acids. V lost 1 base and J 0 bases, leaving 9 bases between the germline ends. CDR1 SQVTM and CDR2 ANQGSEA come from the germline V gene. CDR3 in DNA: TGCAGCGTTGAAGCCGCCCAGGCTAACTATGGCTACACCTTC. Protein product: CSVEAAQANYGYTF.

This chain uses TRBV18 with TRBJ1-1, with D perhaps TRBD1 (5 bases). This CDR3 has 15 residues. In germline, CDR1 is KGHSH, CDR2 LQKENI. Trimming left V 2 bases short and J 4 bases short, with 14 bases between. CDR3 amino acids: CASSPNGGEGTEAFF. CDR3 DNA sequence: TGTGCCAGCTCACCAAACGGGGGAGAAGGCACTGAAGCTTTCTTT.